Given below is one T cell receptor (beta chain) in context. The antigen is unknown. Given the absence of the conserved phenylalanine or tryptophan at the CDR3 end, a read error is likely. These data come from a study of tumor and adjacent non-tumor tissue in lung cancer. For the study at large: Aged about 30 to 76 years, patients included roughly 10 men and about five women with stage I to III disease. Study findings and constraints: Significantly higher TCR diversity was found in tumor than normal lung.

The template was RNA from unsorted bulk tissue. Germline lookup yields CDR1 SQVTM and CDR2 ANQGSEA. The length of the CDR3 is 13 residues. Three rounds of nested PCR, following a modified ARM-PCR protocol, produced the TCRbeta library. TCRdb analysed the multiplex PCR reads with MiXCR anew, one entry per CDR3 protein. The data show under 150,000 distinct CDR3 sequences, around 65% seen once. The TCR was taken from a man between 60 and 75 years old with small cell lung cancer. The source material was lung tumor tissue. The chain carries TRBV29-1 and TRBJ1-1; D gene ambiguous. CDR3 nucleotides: TGCAGCGTTCCAGCGACACGGTACACTGAGGCTTTCTCT. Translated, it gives CSVPATRYTEAFS.